The 32 T cell receptor beta chains below were found in one sample sequenced in a study of T-cell reconstitution after alpha-beta-depleted transplantation in children. The TCRbeta library was prepared with unique molecular identifiers. From the PCR reads, TCRdb called clonotypes with MiXCR, one entry per CDR3 protein. The sample holds some 300,000 distinct CDR3 sequences, roughly a tenth seen once. Here the sequenced sample was PBMCs, taken before TCRalphabeta/CD19-depleted stem cell transplant. These receptors were taken from a boy in the first two years of life with acute myeloid leukemia, due to receive a stem cell transplant.

This clonotype has ten or more counts. The V and J genes are TRBV20-1 and TRBJ2-1, with 10 nucleotides matching TRBD1. Germline lookup yields CDR1 DFQATT and CDR2 SNEGSKA (reference sequence). The V segment lost 6 bases and the J segment 8 bases; nucleotides outside the gene matches: 7. This CDR3 contains 13 residues. This chain's CDR3 is CSAPRDRGDEQFF. In nucleotides, the CDR3 is TGCAGTGCGCCCCGGGACAGGGGCGATGAGCAGTTCTTC.

This chain connects TRBV3-1 to TRBJ2-5; TRBD1 might be the D (6 bases). The CDR3 consists of 15 residues. V gave up 0 bases and J gave up 1 base, with 9 bases separating them. Germline V CDR1 and CDR2: LGHDT, YNNKEL (reference sequence). Here the CDR3 reads CASSQDRQVQETQYF. As DNA, the CDR3 is TGTGCCAGCAGCCAAGACCGACAGGTCCAAGAGACCCAGTACTTC.

As concerns this clonotype: Since a much larger clone is just one base distant, this may be a read error. The genes are TRBV20-1 and TRBJ1-1; D is ambiguous. The CDR3 covers 16 residues. CDR1 and CDR2 from the germline V gene are DFQATT and SNEGSKA (reference sequence). The V end lost 1 base, the J end lost 5 bases, and 20 bases lay between the germline ends. The chain's CDR3 is CSARGLTDSWRTEAFF. DNA for the CDR3: TGCAGTGCTAGAGGGCTGACGGACTCCTGGAGAACTGAAGCTTTCTTT.

The table lists this clonotype with many counts. This rearrangement joins TRBV20-1 to TRBJ1-1, with D unclear. This CDR3 contains 14 residues. Germline assignment: CDR1 DFQATT and CDR2 SNEGSKA (reference sequence). Trimming shortened V by 1 base and J by 0 bases, and 9 bases separated the two germline ends. The CDR3 region has the DNA TGCAGTGCTAGAGGGGGTACAGTGAACACTGAAGCTTTCTTT. Amino acids: CSARGGTVNTEAFF.

This clonotype has ten or more counts. V usage is TRBV10-3 and J usage is TRBJ1-3, with TRBD1 as a possible D gene (6 bases). Germline loops: CDR1 ENHRY, CDR2 SYGVKD. The CDR3 sequence is 14 residues long. V lost 6 bases and J lost 0, with 9 bases in between. The CDR3 spells CAIRGTSSGNTIYF. In DNA, the CDR3 is TGTGCCATCAGGGGGACAAGCTCTGGAAACACCATATATTTT.

This clonotype was seen at least ten times. The chain has TRBV27 and TRBJ2-7; 13 nucleotides match TRBD2. V dropped 5 bases and J dropped 1; count of bases not matched to a gene: 8. Germline loops: CDR1 MNHEY, CDR2 SMNVEV (reference sequence). The length of the CDR3 is 17 residues. In DNA form, the CDR3 reads TGTGCCAGCAGTACCCGAACGACTAGCGGGAGGTCCTACGAGCAGTACTTC. Residues: CASSTRTTSGRSYEQYF.

This clonotype turned up a few times. The chain couples TRBV15 to TRBJ2-2; TRBD1 agrees at 10 bases. J gave up 4 bases and V 0 bases, and 5 bases lay outside the gene matches. The germline V gene has CDR1 LNHNV and CDR2 YYDKDF (reference sequence). This CDR3 region has 17 residues. CDR3 sequence: CATSRDRGQGITGELFF. CDR3 bases: TGTGCCACCAGCAGAGATAGGGGACAGGGGATCACCGGGGAGCTGTTTTTT.

Many counts were recorded for this clonotype. The chain combines TRBV6-5 with TRBJ2-1; a possible D gene is TRBD1 (6 bases). Germline-derived CDR1 and CDR2 are MNHEY and SVGAGI. Between the trimmed V and J ends, which lost 5 bases and 12 bases, there was a span of 17 bases. The CDR3 covers 13 residues. The CDR3 is CASSRGTGSGQFF. The CDR3 nucleotides read TGTGCCAGCAGTAGGGGAACAGGGTCGGGGCAGTTCTTC.

This clonotype was found many times. V usage is TRBV12-3 or TRBV12-4 and J usage is TRBJ2-1; the D is unclear. V was trimmed by 4 bases and J by 5 bases, leaving 9 bases between them. This CDR3 comprises 13 residues. CDR3 sequence (DNA): TGTGCCAGCAGTTCTCTCCACCACAATGAGCAGTTCTTC. Its protein product is CASSSLHHNEQFF.

V and J are TRBV28 and TRBJ1-4; TRBD1 aligns across 11 bases. Trimming took 7 bases from V and 10 from J; bases not matched to a gene: 14. This CDR3 is built from 16 residues. From germline, CDR1 is MDHEN and CDR2 SYDVKM. Here the CDR3 reads CASTSNLGQGVGKLFF. CDR3 bases: TGTGCCAGCACTTCGAACCTGGGACAGGGGGTGGGAAAACTGTTTTTT.

This clonotype has a handful of counts. The chain joins TRBV28 to TRBJ1-2, with unresolved D. The V gene's germline CDR1 is MDHEN and CDR2 SYDVKM. CDR3 size: 13 residues. V shed 6 bases and J shed 1 base, with 9 bases lying between them. CDR3 coding DNA: TGTGCCAGCAGCCCCTTAAATAACTATGGCTACACCTTC. As protein: CASSPLNNYGYTF.

In this sample, this clonotype turned up many times. V and J are TRBV20-1 and TRBJ2-5; no clear D gene. The V gene's germline CDR1 is DFQATT and CDR2 SNEGSKA (reference sequence). The CDR3 is 13 amino acids. V was clipped by 3 bases and J by 1 base, with 9 bases between them. This CDR3 reads CSARLAAQETQYF. For the CDR3, the DNA is TGCAGTGCTAGGTTGGCCGCCCAAGAGACCCAGTACTTC.

This clonotype appeared a few times. V usage is TRBV18 and J usage is TRBJ2-1; D is undetermined. Trimming took off 3 bases at V and 4 bases at J, with 13 bases between the two ends. The CDR3 runs to 15 residues. Per germline, CDR1 KGHSH and CDR2 LQKENI. CDR3 in DNA: TGTGCCAGCTCACCTATAACGGGTACATACAATGAGCAGTTCTTC. It encodes CASSPITGTYNEQFF. The full variable domain, in which reference TRBV18 and TRBJ2-1 provide the parts outside the CDR3, is NAGVMQNPRHLVRRRGQEARLRCSPMKGHSHVYWYRQLPEEGLKFMVYLQKENIIDESGMPKERFSAEFPKEGPSILRIQQVVRGDSAAYFCASSPITGTYNEQFFGPGTRLTVL.

The chain joins TRBV23-1 to TRBJ2-2, with 9 bases that match TRBD1. TRBV23-1 qualifies as an ORF whose function is uncertain. CDR3 length: 15 amino acids. V lost 6 bases and J lost 3; bases outside the gene matches: 5. The CDR3 nucleotides read TGCGCCAGCAGCCAAAGACAGGGGGACACCGGGGAGCTGTTTTTT. Protein sequence: CASSQRQGDTGELFF.

This clonotype was counted once. V and J are TRBV7-8 and TRBJ1-5; D not certain. Per the germline V gene, CDR1 is SGHVS and CDR2 is FQNEAQ. V was trimmed by 3 bases and J by 3 bases, leaving 9 bases between them. The CDR3 covers 14 residues. This CDR3 reads CASSFTGDNQPQHF. The CDR3 DNA is TGTGCCAGCAGCTTCACCGGCGACAATCAGCCCCAGCATTTT.

This clonotype was counted many times. Here the CDR3 DNA reads TGCAGCGCTCTACTAGCGGGATTCCCAGATACGCAGTATTTT. The encoded protein is CSALLAGFPDTQYF. This chain connects TRBV29-1 to TRBJ2-3; 10 bases map to TRBD2. V shed 7 bases, J shed 4 bases, and the junction held 8 bases outside the gene matches. Germline V gene lookup returns CDR1 SQVTM and CDR2 ANQGSEA. There are 14 residues in the CDR3.

Many counts were recorded for this clonotype. The chain joins TRBV5-1 to TRBJ2-3, with 7 bases identical to TRBD1. J was trimmed by 15 bases and V by 4 bases; bases with no gene match: 8. The CDR3 length is 11 residues. CDR1 is SGHRS and CDR2 is YFSETQ in the germline V gene. The CDR3 bases are TGCGCCAGCAGCACAGGGGCTTTTCAATATTTT. Its translation: CASSTGAFQYF.

This clonotype was seen ten or more times. The rearrangement links TRBV6-5 to TRBJ2-1; TRBD2 matches 7 bases. V lost 2 bases and J lost 7; bases outside the gene matches: 8. This CDR3 has 15 amino acids. Germline values: CDR1 MNHEY, CDR2 SVGAGI. The CDR3 protein is CASSYGGVSGNEQFF. CDR3 nucleotides: TGTGCCAGCAGTTACGGGGGGGTATCGGGAAATGAGCAGTTCTTC.

This clonotype was counted ten times or more. V and J are TRBV20-1 and TRBJ2-2; possibly TRBD2 for D (5 bases). This CDR3 comprises 13 residues. Deletions cut 6 bases from V and 7 bases from J, with 15 bases between. CDR1 DFQATT and CDR2 SNEGSKA come from the germline V gene (reference sequence). The CDR3 coding sequence is TGCAGTGCCCCGGGATCGAACGTCGGGGAGCTGTTTTTT. Amino acid sequence: CSAPGSNVGELFF.

V is TRBV11-3 and J is TRBJ2-3; D might be TRBD1 (6 bases). From germline, CDR1 is SGHNT and CDR2 YENEEA. This CDR3 region has 16 residues. V was trimmed by 5 bases and J by 2 bases, leaving 17 bases between them. The CDR3 is CASSMDRMALTDTQYF. CDR3 nucleotides: TGTGCCAGCAGCATGGACAGAATGGCACTCACAGATACGCAGTATTTT. Full variable domain (missing parts from reference TRBV11-3 and TRBJ2-3): EAGVVQSPRYKIIEKKQPVAFWCNPISGHNTLYWYLQNLGQGPELLIRYENEEAVDDSQLPKDRFSAERLKGVDSTLKIQPAELGDSAVYLCASSMDRMALTDTQYFGPGTRLTVL.

This clonotype was seen a few times. The CDR3, as DNA: TGCAGCGTTGCTCTGGGGGTGTTAAACGAGCAGTACTTC. Translating it yields CSVALGVLNEQYF. The chain employs TRBV29-1 and TRBJ2-7; perhaps D is TRBD1 or TRBD2 (5 bases each). The CDR3 totals 13 residues. Germline assignment: CDR1 SQVTM and CDR2 ANQGSEA. Trimming shortened V by 4 bases and J by 5 bases, and 15 bases separated the two germline ends.

The table lists this clonotype with many counts. The rearrangement uses TRBV12-3 or TRBV12-4 and TRBJ2-2; 10 nucleotides agree with TRBD2. This CDR3 comprises 15 residues. Trimming took 4 bases from V and 6 from J; bases not matched to a gene: 5. Written as DNA, the CDR3 is TGTGCCAGCAGTTGGAGCGGGAGGGTAGCCGGGGAGCTGTTTTTT. Protein product: CASSWSGRVAGELFF.

With respect to this clonotype: One base away lies a much larger clone, so this may be a sequencing read error. The chain is built from TRBV5-5 and TRBJ2-1; weak D call: TRBD1 (6 bases). The germline V gene encodes CDR1 SGHKS and CDR2 YYEKEE (reference sequence). The CDR3 is 15 amino acids. The CDR3 protein is CASSFGQSSYYEQFF. The CDR3 DNA is TGTGCCAGCAGCTTCGGACAGAGCTCCTACTATGAGCAGTTCTTC.

The sample holds many counts of this clonotype. V is TRBV5-1 and J is TRBJ1-1; no clear D. This CDR3 is 12 amino acids long. The V and J ends lost 3 bases and 10 bases respectively, with 13 bases between them. Germline V CDR1 and CDR2: SGHRS, YFSETQ. The CDR3 here is CASSSRGWGAFF. DNA for the CDR3: TGCGCCAGCAGCTCCAGAGGGTGGGGAGCTTTCTTT.

This clonotype occurred many times. At one boundary the junction diverges from the germline segment, which might be a read error. The chain uses TRBV5-6 and TRBJ1-2, with TRBD1 matching over 7 bases. Germline lookup yields CDR1 SGHDT and CDR2 YYEEEE. This CDR3 has 12 residues. The CDR3 DNA sequence: TGCGCCAGCAGCCGGACAGGATATGGCTACACCTTC. Protein: CASSRTGYGYTF.

V usage is TRBV6-4 and J usage is TRBJ2-1, with TRBD1 matching over 9 bases. This CDR3 has 17 amino acids. Trimming took 3 bases from V and 5 from J; bases not matched to a gene: 11. The germline V gene encodes CDR1 MRHNA and CDR2 SNTAGT. The CDR3 bases are TGTGCCAGCAGTGAATACGGGACAGGGTCGTTTAACAATGAGCAGTTCTTC. Translated, it gives CASSEYGTGSFNNEQFF.

This clonotype was seen many times. The chain couples TRBV7-3 to TRBJ2-3; the D gene is possibly TRBD2 (6 bases). Trimming stripped 5 bases from V and 0 bases from J, with 9 bases between. CDR3 size: 14 residues. In germline, CDR1 is SGHTA, CDR2 FQGTGA. The CDR3 DNA reads as TGTGCCAGCAGCCCGGAGGGTAGCACAGATACGCAGTATTTT. It encodes CASSPEGSTDTQYF. Variable domain in full (rest from reference TRBV7-3 and TRBJ2-3): GAGVSQTPSNKVTEKGKYVELRCDPISGHTALYWYRQSLGQGPEFLIYFQGTGAADDSGLPNDRFFAVRPEGSVSTLKIQRTERGDSAVYLCASSPEGSTDTQYFGPGTRLTVL.

This clonotype appeared many times. This chain links TRBV7-2 with TRBJ1-6; D not certain. V shed 2 bases and J shed 7 bases, with 9 bases lying between them. This CDR3 is built from 14 residues. Germline V gene data show CDR1 as SGHTA and CDR2 as FQGNSA. This chain's CDR3 is CASSLIDRNSPLHF. CDR3 DNA sequence: TGTGCCAGCAGCTTAATCGATAGGAATTCACCCCTCCACTTT. The full variable domain, completed using reference TRBV7-2 and TRBJ1-6, is GAGVSQSPSNKVTEKGKDVELRCDPISGHTALYWYRQSLGQGLEFLIYFQGNSAPDKSGLPSDRFSAERTGGSVSTLTIQRTQQEDSAVYLCASSLIDRNSPLHFGNGTRLTVT.

This clonotype was counted many times. This chain links TRBV2 with TRBJ2-1; 7 bases map to TRBD2. Trimming at V came to 6 bases and at J to 2 bases, leaving 4 bases not matched to a gene. Germline assignment: CDR1 SNHLY and CDR2 FYNNEI. The CDR3 has 14 residues. This chain's CDR3 is CASRPLAAYNEQFF. The CDR3, as DNA: TGTGCCAGCAGGCCCCTAGCGGCCTACAATGAGCAGTTCTTC.

The chain uses TRBV5-1 and TRBJ2-7; perhaps D is TRBD1 or TRBD2 (6 bases each). The V end lost 0 bases, the J end lost 4 bases, and 17 bases lay between the germline ends. Germline V lookup: CDR1 SGHRS, CDR2 YFSETQ. This CDR3 is 16 amino acids long. The CDR3 reads CASSLEGGQGWYEQYF. The DNA for the CDR3 is TGCGCCAGCAGCTTGGAAGGGGGGCAGGGATGGTACGAGCAGTACTTC.

This rearrangement joins TRBV12-3 or TRBV12-4 to TRBJ2-1; a weak D match, TRBD2 (6 bases). V dropped 2 bases and J dropped 6 bases, with 11 bases sitting between them. The CDR3 has 14 amino acids. The CDR3 sequence is CASSLPSSVNEQFF. The CDR3 region has the DNA TGTGCCAGCAGTTTACCCTCTAGCGTCAATGAGCAGTTCTTC.

This sequence joins TRBV28 and TRBJ2-1, with a possible D match to TRBD2 (5 bases). Germline V gene sequence: CDR1 MDHEN, CDR2 SYDVKM. The V and J ends lost 9 bases and 7 bases respectively, with 19 bases between them. The CDR3 runs to 14 residues. The chain's CDR3 is CASSGWAGWNEQFF. CDR3 in DNA: TGTGCCAGTTCTGGGTGGGCGGGTTGGAATGAGCAGTTCTTC.